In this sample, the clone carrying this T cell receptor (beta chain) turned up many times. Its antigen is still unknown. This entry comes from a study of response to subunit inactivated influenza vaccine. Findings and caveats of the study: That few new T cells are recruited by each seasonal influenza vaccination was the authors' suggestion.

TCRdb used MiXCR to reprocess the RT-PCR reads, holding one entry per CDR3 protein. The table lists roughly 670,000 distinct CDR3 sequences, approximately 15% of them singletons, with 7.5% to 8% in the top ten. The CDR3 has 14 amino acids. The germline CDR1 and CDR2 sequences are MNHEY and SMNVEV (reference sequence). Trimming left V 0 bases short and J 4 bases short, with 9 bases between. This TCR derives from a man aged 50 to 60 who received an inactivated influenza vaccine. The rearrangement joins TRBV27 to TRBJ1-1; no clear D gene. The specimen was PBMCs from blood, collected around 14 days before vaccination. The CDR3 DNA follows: TGTGCCAGCAGTTTATCTCACCGGGGCACTGAAGCTTTCTTT. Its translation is CASSLSHRGTEAFF.